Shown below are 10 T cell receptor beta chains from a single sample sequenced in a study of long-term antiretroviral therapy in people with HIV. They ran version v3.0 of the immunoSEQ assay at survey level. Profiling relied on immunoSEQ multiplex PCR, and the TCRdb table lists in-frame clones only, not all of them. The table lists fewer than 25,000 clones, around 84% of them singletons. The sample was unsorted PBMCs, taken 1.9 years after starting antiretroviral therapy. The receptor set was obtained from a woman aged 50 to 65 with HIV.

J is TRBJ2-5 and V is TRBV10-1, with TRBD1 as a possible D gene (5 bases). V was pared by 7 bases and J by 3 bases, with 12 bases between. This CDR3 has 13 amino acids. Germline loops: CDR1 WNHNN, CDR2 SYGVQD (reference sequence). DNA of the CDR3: TGCGCCAGCACGTCGGTCAGGGAAGAGACCCAGTACTTC. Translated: CASTSVREETQYF.

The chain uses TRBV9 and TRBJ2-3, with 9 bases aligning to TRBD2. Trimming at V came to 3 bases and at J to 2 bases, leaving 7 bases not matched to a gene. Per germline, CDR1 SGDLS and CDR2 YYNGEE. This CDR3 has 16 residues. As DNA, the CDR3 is TGTGCCAGCAGCGCCGTTAGCGGGGGTACCACAGATACGCAGTATTTT. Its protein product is CASSAVSGGTTDTQYF.

This chain's CDR3 is CASSLSTGATNEKLFF. The CDR3 DNA sequence: TGTGCCAGCAGTTTATCGACGGGTGCAACTAATGAAAAACTGTTTTTT. The rearrangement links TRBV28 to TRBJ1-4; D gene uncertain. CDR3 size: 16 residues. Germline assignment: CDR1 MDHEN and CDR2 SYDVKM. V gave up 1 base and J gave up 0 bases, with 9 bases separating them.

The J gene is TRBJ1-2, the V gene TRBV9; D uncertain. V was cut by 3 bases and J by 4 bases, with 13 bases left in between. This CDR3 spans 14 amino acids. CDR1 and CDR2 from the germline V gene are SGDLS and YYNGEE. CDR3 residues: CASSALLTSYGYTF. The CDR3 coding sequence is TGTGCCAGCAGCGCCTTACTTACGTCCTATGGCTACACCTTC. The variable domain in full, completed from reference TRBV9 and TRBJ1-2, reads DSGVTQTPKHLITATGQRVTLRCSPRSGDLSVYWYQQSLDQGLQFLIQYYNGEERAKGNILERFSAQQFPDLHSELNLSSLELGDSALYFCASSALLTSYGYTFGSGTRLTVV.

In DNA form, the CDR3 reads TGCGCCAGCAGCTCGGGGGCAACCTGGAGGGGCAATGAGCAGTTCTTC. It codes for CASSSGATWRGNEQFF. This sequence joins TRBV5-1 and TRBJ2-1; TRBD1 or TRBD2 may be the D gene (6 bases each). The CDR3 has 16 residues. Trimming stripped 3 bases from V and 6 bases from J, with 19 bases between. From germline, CDR1 is SGHRS and CDR2 YFSETQ.

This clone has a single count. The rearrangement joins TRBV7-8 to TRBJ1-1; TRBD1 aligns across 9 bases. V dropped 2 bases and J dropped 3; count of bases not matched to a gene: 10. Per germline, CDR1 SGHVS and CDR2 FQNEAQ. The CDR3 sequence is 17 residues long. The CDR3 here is CASSLIGQGRGDTEAFF. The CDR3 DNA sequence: TGTGCCAGCAGCTTAATCGGACAGGGGAGGGGAGACACTGAAGCTTTCTTT.

The CDR3 coding sequence is TGTGCCAGCAGTGTGGACAGGGCGGTCCACAATGAGCAGTTCTTC. Amino acid sequence: CASSVDRAVHNEQFF. The gene calls are TRBV2 and TRBJ2-1, with TRBD1 matching 8 bases. The CDR3 spans 15 residues. Germline V lookup: CDR1 SNHLY, CDR2 FYNNEI. The V gene end was trimmed by 4 bases and the J gene end by 5 bases; junction bases not matched to a gene: 7.

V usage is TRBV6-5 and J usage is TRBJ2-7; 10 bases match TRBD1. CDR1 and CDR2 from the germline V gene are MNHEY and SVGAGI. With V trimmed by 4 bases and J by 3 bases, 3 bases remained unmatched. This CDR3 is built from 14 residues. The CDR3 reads CASSLDRGYYEQYF. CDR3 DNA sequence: TGTGCCAGCAGTTTGGACAGGGGGTACTACGAGCAGTACTTC.

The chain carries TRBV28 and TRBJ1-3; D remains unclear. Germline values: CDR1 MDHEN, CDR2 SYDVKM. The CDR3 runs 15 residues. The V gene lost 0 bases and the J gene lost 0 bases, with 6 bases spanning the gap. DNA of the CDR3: TGTGCCAGCAGTTTATGGCTCAGCTCTGGAAACACCATATATTTT. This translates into CASSLWLSSGNTIYF. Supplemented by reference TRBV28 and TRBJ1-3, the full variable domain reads DVKVTQSSRYLVKRTGEKVFLECVQDMDHENMFWYRQDPGLGLRLIYFSYDVKMKEKGDIPEGYSVSREKKERFSLILESASTNQTSMYLCASSLWLSSGNTIYFGEGSWLTVV.

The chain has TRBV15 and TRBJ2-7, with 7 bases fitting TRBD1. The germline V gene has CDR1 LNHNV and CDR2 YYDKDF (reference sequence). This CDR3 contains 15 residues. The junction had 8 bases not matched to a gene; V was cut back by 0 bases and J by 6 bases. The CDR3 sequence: CATSRDSQGVSEQYF. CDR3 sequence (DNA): TGTGCCACCAGCAGAGATTCGCAGGGGGTAAGCGAGCAGTACTTC. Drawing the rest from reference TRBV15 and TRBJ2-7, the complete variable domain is DAMVIQNPRYQVTQFGKPVTLSCSQTLNHNVMYWYQQKSSQAPKLLFHYYDKDFNNEADTPDNFQSRRPNTSFCFLDIRSPGLGDTAMYLCATSRDSQGVSEQYFGPGTRLTVT.